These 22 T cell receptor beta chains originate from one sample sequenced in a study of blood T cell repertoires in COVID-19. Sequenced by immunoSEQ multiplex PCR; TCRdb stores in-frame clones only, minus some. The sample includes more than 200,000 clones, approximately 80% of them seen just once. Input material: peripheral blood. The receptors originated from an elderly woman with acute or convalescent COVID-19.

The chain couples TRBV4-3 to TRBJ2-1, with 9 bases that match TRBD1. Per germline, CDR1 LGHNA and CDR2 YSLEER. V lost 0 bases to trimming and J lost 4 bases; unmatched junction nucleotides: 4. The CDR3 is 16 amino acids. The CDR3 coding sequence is TGCGCCAGCAGCCAAGATCGCGGGACAGGGTACAATGAGCAGTTCTTC. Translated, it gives CASSQDRGTGYNEQFF.

CDR3 protein: CASGETGRSDGYTF. Here the CDR3 DNA reads TGCGCCAGCGGGGAGACAGGGAGGAGCGATGGCTACACCTTC. The chain is built from TRBV23-1 and TRBJ1-2, with 7 bases aligning to TRBD1. TRBV23-1 is noted as an ORF with a role that remains uncertain. V lost 8 bases to trimming and J lost 6 bases; unmatched junction nucleotides: 12. The length of the CDR3 is 14 residues.

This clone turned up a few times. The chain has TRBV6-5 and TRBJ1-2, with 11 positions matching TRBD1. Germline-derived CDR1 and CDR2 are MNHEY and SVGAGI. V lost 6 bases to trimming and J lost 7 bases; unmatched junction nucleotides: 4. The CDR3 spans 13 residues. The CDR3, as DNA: TGTGCCAGCAGCGGACAGGGGGCCTTTGGCTACACCTTC. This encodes CASSGQGAFGYTF.

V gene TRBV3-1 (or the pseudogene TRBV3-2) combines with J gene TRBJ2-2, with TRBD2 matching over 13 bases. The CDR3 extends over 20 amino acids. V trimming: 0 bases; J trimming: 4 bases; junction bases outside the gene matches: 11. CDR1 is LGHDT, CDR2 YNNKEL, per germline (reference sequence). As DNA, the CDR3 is TGTGCCAGCAGCCAAGATGTAAGACTAGCGGGGGGATGGGGCACCGGGGAGCTGTTTTTT. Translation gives CASSQDVRLAGGWGTGELFF.

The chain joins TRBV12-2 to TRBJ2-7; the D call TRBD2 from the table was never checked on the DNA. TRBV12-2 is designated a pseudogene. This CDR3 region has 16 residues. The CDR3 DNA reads TGTGCAAGTCGCTTCCCCCTTTTGGGGGGGCGCCGCGAGCAGTACTTC. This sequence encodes CASRFPLLGGRREQYF.

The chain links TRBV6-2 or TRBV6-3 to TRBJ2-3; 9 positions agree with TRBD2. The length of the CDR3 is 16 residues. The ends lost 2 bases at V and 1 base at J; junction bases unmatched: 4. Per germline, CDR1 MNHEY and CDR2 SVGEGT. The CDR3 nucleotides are TGTGCCAGCAGTTACGGTGCTAGCGGGGGCACAGATACGCAGTATTTT. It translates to CASSYGASGGTDTQYF.

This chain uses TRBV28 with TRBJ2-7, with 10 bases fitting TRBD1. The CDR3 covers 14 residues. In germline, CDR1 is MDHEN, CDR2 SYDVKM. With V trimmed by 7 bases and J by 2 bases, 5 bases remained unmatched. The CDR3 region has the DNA TGTGCCAGCAAGGGGGACAGGGGTCCCTACGAGCAGTACTTC. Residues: CASKGDRGPYEQYF.

CDR3 DNA sequence: TGTGCCAGTAGTATCCCCACTAGCGGGAGGCCAGATACGCAGTATTTT. Translation gives CASSIPTSGRPDTQYF. The rearrangement joins TRBV19 to TRBJ2-3; 12 nucleotides match TRBD2. This CDR3 has 16 amino acids. Germline CDR1 and CDR2: LNHDA and SQIVND (reference sequence). Trimming cost V 3 bases and J 4 bases; bases outside gene matches: 5. Looking up the rest from reference TRBV19 and TRBJ2-3 gives the full variable domain: DGGITQSPKYLFRKEGQNVTLSCEQNLNHDAMYWYRQDPGQGLRLIYYSQIVNDFQKGDIAEGYSVSREKKESFPLTVTSAQKNPTAFYLCASSIPTSGRPDTQYFGPGTRLTVL.

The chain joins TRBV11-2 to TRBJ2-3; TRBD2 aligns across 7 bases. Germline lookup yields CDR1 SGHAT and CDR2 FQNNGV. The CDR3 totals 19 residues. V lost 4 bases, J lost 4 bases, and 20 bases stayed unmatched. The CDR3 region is CASSSLRGGKRDGPDTQYF. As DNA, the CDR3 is TGTGCCAGCAGCTCTCTCCGGGGAGGGAAGCGGGATGGTCCAGATACGCAGTATTTT.

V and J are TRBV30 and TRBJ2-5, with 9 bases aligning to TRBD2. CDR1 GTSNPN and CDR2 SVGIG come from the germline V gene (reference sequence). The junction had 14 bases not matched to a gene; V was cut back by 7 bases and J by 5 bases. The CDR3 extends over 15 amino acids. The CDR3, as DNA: TGTGCCTTGGACATTACTAGCGGGCCAACGGAGACCCAGTACTTC. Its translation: CALDITSGPTETQYF. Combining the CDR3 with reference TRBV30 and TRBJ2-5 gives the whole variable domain SQTIHQWPATLVQPVGSPLSLECTVEGTSNPNLYWYRQAAGRGLQLLFYSVGIGQISSEVPQNLSASRPQDRQFILSSKKLLLSDSGFYLCALDITSGPTETQYFGPGTRLLVL.

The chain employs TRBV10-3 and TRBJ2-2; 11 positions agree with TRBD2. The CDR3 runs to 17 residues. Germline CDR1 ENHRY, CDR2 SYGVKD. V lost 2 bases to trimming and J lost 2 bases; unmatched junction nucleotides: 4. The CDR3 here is CAISETSGGLNTGELFF. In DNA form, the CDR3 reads TGTGCCATCAGTGAGACTAGCGGGGGCCTAAACACCGGGGAGCTGTTTTTT.

The CDR3 sequence: CATSRDPGDEQFF. Here the CDR3 DNA reads TGTGCCACCAGCAGAGATCCGGGAGATGAGCAGTTCTTC. V usage is TRBV15 and J usage is TRBJ2-1; possibly TRBD2 for D (6 bases). V lost 0 bases and J 8 bases, leaving 8 bases between the germline ends. Germline-derived CDR1 and CDR2 are LNHNV and YYDKDF (reference sequence). The CDR3 has 13 residues.

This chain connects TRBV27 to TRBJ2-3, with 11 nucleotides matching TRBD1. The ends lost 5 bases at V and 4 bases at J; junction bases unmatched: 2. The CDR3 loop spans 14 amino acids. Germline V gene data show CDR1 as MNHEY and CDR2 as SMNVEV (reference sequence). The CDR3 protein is CASSGQGAADTQYF. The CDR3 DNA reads TGTGCCAGCAGTGGACAGGGGGCCGCAGATACGCAGTATTTT.

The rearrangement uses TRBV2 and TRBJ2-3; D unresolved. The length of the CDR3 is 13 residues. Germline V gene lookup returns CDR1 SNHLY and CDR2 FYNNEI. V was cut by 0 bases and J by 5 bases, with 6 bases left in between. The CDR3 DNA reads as TGTGCCAGCAGTGAAGCGGAGAGAGATACGCAGTATTTT. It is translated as CASSEAERDTQYF.

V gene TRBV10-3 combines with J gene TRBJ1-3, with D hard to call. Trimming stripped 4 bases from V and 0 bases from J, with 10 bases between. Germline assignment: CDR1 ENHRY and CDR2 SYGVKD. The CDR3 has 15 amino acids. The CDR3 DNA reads TGTGCCATCAGTGCGCCGGAGTACTCTGGAAACACCATATATTTT. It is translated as CAISAPEYSGNTIYF.

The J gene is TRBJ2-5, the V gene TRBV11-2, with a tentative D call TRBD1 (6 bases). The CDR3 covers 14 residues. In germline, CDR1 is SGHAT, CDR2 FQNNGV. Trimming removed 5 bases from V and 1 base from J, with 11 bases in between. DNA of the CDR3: TGTGCCAGCAGCCTAACAGGGATCCAAGAGACCCAGTACTTC. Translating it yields CASSLTGIQETQYF.

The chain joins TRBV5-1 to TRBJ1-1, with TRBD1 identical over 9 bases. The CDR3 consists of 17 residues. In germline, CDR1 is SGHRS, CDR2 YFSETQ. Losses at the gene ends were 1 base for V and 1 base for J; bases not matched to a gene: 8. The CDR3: CASSLTGGREENTEAFF. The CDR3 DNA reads TGCGCCAGCAGCTTGACAGGGGGCAGAGAGGAGAACACTGAAGCTTTCTTT. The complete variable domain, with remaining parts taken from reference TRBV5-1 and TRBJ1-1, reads KAGVTQTPRYLIKTRGQQVTLSCSPISGHRSVSWYQQTPGQGLQFLFEYFSETQRNKGNFPGRFSGRQFSNSRSEMNVSTLELGDSALYLCASSLTGGREENTEAFFGQGTRLTVV.

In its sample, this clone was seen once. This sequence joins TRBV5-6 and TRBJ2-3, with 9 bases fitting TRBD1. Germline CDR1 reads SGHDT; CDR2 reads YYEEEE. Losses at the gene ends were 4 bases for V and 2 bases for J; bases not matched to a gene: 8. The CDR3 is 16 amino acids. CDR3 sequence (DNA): TGTGCCAGCAGCCCGGGACAGGGTCTTCCCACAGATACGCAGTATTTT. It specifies CASSPGQGLPTDTQYF.

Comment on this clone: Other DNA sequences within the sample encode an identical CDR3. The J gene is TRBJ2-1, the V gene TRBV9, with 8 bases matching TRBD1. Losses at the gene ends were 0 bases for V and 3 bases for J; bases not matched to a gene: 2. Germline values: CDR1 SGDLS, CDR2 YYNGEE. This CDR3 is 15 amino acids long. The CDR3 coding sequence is TGTGCCAGCAGCGTAGGACAGGGGAGCTACAATGAGCAGTTCTTC. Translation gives CASSVGQGSYNEQFF.

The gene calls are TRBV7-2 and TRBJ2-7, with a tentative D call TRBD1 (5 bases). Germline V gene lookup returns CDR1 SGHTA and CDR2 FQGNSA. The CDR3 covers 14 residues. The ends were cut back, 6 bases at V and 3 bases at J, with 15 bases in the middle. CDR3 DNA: TGTGCCAGCAGTCGACAGAATTCCAACTACGAGCAGTACTTC. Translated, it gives CASSRQNSNYEQYF.

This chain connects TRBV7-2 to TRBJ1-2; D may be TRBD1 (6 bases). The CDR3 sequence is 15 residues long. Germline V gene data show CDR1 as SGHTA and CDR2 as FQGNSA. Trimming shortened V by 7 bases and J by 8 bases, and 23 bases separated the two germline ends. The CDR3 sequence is CASNPGGGAVEGYTF. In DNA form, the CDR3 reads TGTGCCAGCAACCCGGGGGGGGGCGCAGTGGAAGGCTACACCTTC.

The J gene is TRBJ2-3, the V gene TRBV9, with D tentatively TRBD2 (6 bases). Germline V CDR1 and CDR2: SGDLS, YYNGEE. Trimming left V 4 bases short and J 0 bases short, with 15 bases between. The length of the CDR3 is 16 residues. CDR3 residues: CASSLGTSPSTDTQYF. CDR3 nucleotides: TGTGCCAGCAGCCTAGGGACTTCCCCTAGCACAGATACGCAGTATTTT.